This T cell receptor beta chain is drawn from a study of graft-versus-host responses after intestinal transplantation. Comment on this clone: No antigen is known for it.

Germline lookup yields CDR1 MNHEY and CDR2 SVGAGI. The V gene end was trimmed by 4 bases and the J gene end by 3 bases; junction bases not matched to a gene: 5. The CDR3 is 15 residues long. Study-wide results and caveats: Individuals carrying graft-donor T cell macrochimerism showed high graft-versus-host to host-versus-graft clonal ratios in allografts. Early post-transplant HvG declines showed an association with peak circulating GvH clone levels.

TCRdb's table, derived via immunoSEQ multiplex PCR, lists solely in-frame clones and lacks some. The sample yields approximately 85,000 clones, 75% to 95% seen once. This chain links TRBV6-5 with TRBJ1-5; TRBD1 aligns across 8 bases. Sequencing was performed on unstimulated CD8+ T cells sorted from spleen or lymph node cells, taken before transplant. This sequence was found in a human donor who was the organ donor for an intestinal transplant. The CDR3, as DNA: TGTGCCAGCAGTTTTGGGACAGGAATCAATCAGCCCCAGCATTTT. This sequence encodes CASSFGTGINQPQHF.